A single sample gave rise to the 15 T cell receptor beta chains below, sequenced in a study of blood T cell repertoires in COVID-19. The assay was immunoSEQ multiplex PCR, and TCRdb's table has in-frame clones only and misses some. The repertoire holds hundreds of thousands of clones, with about 87% as singletons. Source material: peripheral blood. These receptors originate from a woman aged 40 to 55 who had recovered from COVID-19.

This clone came up once. V and J are TRBV3-1 (or the pseudogene TRBV3-2) and TRBJ1-2; TRBD1 aligns across 8 bases. This CDR3 contains 16 residues. Trimming cost V 3 bases and J 5 bases; bases outside gene matches: 11. Germline loops: CDR1 LGHDT, CDR2 YNNKEL (reference sequence). The CDR3 here is CASSHGPGGAGYGYTF. CDR3 sequence (DNA): TGTGCCAGCAGCCACGGACCAGGGGGCGCGGGTTATGGCTACACCTTC.

The chain uses TRBV5-1 and TRBJ1-4, with D uncertain. With 0 bases removed from V and 4 bases from J, the gap between germline ends came to 7 bases. There are 14 residues in the CDR3. Germline CDR1 reads SGHRS; CDR2 reads YFSETQ. The CDR3 coding sequence is TGCGCCAGCAGCTTGGGGGGAGTTAATGAAAAACTGTTTTTT. Protein product: CASSLGGVNEKLFF.

This chain joins TRBV27 and TRBJ2-7; 8 nucleotides align to TRBD1. The germline V gene has CDR1 MNHEY and CDR2 SMNVEV (reference sequence). This CDR3 is 15 amino acids long. Trimming at V came to 6 bases and at J to 3 bases, leaving 10 bases not matched to a gene. Here the CDR3 DNA reads TGTGCCAGCAGCTCTTCCGGGACAGGACTCTACGAGCAGTACTTC. Protein product: CASSSSGTGLYEQYF.

This rearrangement joins TRBV7-2 to TRBJ2-1, with 9 bases lining up with TRBD2. There are 15 residues in the CDR3. V gave up 6 bases and J gave up 5 bases; unmatched junction bases: 8. Germline V CDR1 and CDR2: SGHTA, FQGNSA. This chain's CDR3 is CASRPSGGQHNEQFF. In DNA, the CDR3 is TGTGCCAGCAGACCAAGCGGGGGGCAACACAATGAGCAGTTCTTC.

This chain links TRBV5-1 with TRBJ1-1; D perhaps matches TRBD1 (5 bases). CDR3 length equals 15 residues. V was pared by 4 bases and J by 5 bases, with 18 bases between. Looked up from germline, CDR1 is SGHRS and CDR2 is YFSETQ. Here the CDR3 DNA reads TGCGCCAGCAGCCAGGGCGGATATCTGGGGACTGAAGCTTTCTTT. Translating it yields CASSQGGYLGTEAFF.

The chain combines TRBV10-3 with TRBJ1-1; possibly TRBD1 for D (6 bases). Germline CDR1 and CDR2: ENHRY and SYGVKD. The CDR3 is 15 amino acids. The germline V and J ends were trimmed by 4 bases and 2 bases, with 14 bases remaining between them. DNA for the CDR3: TGTGCCATCAGTGTGAGCCCGGACAGAAACACTGAAGCTTTCTTT. Translation gives CAISVSPDRNTEAFF.

The V gene is TRBV7-9, the J gene TRBJ1-3; D gene ambiguous. The V and J ends lost 1 base and 0 bases respectively, with 10 bases between them. The CDR3 loop spans 16 amino acids. Germline lookup yields CDR1 SEHNR and CDR2 FQNEAQ (reference sequence). DNA of the CDR3: TGTGCCAGCAGCTTAGTTTCGGGGAGCTCTGGAAACACCATATATTTT. It is translated as CASSLVSGSSGNTIYF.

The V gene is TRBV5-4, the J gene TRBJ2-2; D perhaps matches TRBD1 (6 bases). The CDR3 length is 13 residues. Germline V gene sequence: CDR1 SGHNT, CDR2 YYREEE (reference sequence). Trimming took off 0 bases at V and 7 bases at J, with 7 bases between the two ends. For the CDR3, the DNA is TGTGCCAGCAGCTTGGCAGGGGTCGGGGAGCTGTTTTTT. This sequence encodes CASSLAGVGELFF.

This clone showed up just once. The chain joins TRBV2 to TRBJ2-5, with a weak D call TRBD2 (5 bases). CDR3 length equals 14 residues. With 5 bases removed from V and 0 bases from J, the gap between germline ends came to 10 bases. CDR1 is SNHLY, CDR2 FYNNEI, per germline. CDR3 sequence reads: CASSSGKYQETQYF. The CDR3 bases are TGTGCCAGCAGTTCCGGGAAATACCAAGAGACCCAGTACTTC.

CDR3 nucleotide sequence: TGTGCCAGCAGCTTTAGGCTGGGGGGTGAGCAGTTCTTC. This translates into CASSFRLGGEQFF. The chain has TRBV9 and TRBJ2-1, with TRBD2 as a possible D gene (6 bases). The CDR3 length is 13 residues. CDR1 and CDR2 (germline): SGDLS, YYNGEE. V shed 4 bases and J shed 9 bases, with 14 bases lying between them.

This rearrangement joins TRBV19 to TRBJ1-6; D is unclear. CDR3 length: 16 amino acids. Germline V gives CDR1 LNHDA, CDR2 SQIVND (reference sequence). V lost 5 bases, J lost 0 bases, and 11 bases lay in between. CDR3 amino acids: CASSPDRSSYNSPLHF. DNA of the CDR3: TGTGCCAGTAGTCCCGACCGGAGCTCCTATAATTCACCCCTCCACTTT.

In DNA form, the CDR3 reads TGTGCCAGCAGTTACTCGGGACGGGAGCCCTACGAGCAGTACTTC. This encodes CASSYSGREPYEQYF. The V gene is TRBV6-5, the J gene TRBJ2-7, with D perhaps TRBD2 (6 bases). V gave up 0 bases and J gave up 2 bases, with 11 bases separating them. Looked up from germline, CDR1 is MNHEY and CDR2 is SVGAGI. This CDR3 spans 15 amino acids.

V usage is TRBV9 and J usage is TRBJ2-2; 8 bases line up with TRBD1. Per germline, CDR1 SGDLS and CDR2 YYNGEE. V lost 3 bases and J lost 4; bases outside the gene matches: 8. CDR3 length: 16 residues. The CDR3 loop reads CASSATGTGTTGELFF. The CDR3 DNA reads TGTGCCAGCAGCGCGACCGGGACAGGTACCACCGGGGAGCTGTTTTTT.

The chain has TRBV9 and TRBJ2-1; the match to TRBD1 covers 10 bases. The CDR3 has 16 residues. From germline, CDR1 is SGDLS and CDR2 YYNGEE. Trimming took 4 bases from V and 4 from J; bases not matched to a gene: 8. This CDR3 reads CASSPRQGASYNEQFF. CDR3 DNA sequence: TGTGCCAGCAGCCCACGACAGGGGGCGTCATACAATGAGCAGTTCTTC.

The CDR3: CASSMQGASTPLHF. CDR3 bases: TGTGCCAGCAGCATGCAGGGGGCTAGCACACCCCTCCACTTT. This sequence joins TRBV9 and TRBJ1-6; TRBD1 matches at 8 bases. After removal of 4 bases from V and 11 bases from J, the junction contained 8 bases not matched to a gene. The CDR3 sequence is 14 residues long. Per germline, CDR1 SGDLS and CDR2 YYNGEE.